This TCR beta chain came from a study of T-cell memory formation after mild COVID-19. Across the study: There were largely donor-specific TCR clusters.

Germline V CDR1 and CDR2: SGHNT, YYREEE (reference sequence). The ends were cut back, 0 bases at V and 8 bases at J, with 11 bases in the middle. This CDR3 has 13 amino acids. TCRalpha and TCRbeta libraries used 5'RACE with constant-segment primers and UMIs. A single record per CDR3 protein comes from TCRdb applying MiXCR to the 5' RACE reads. This sample has about 450,000 distinct CDR3 sequences, with about 25% found just once. Study outcomes and limitations: Among clones peaking at day 37 in the second wave, SARS-CoV-2 specificity remained unconfirmed. CD8+ contracting clones occupied EMRA, while CD4+ ones occupied mainly CM and EM.

Concerning this clonotype: What it binds is unknown.

The clonotype was recovered from an adult woman who had mild COVID-19 (a few samples of this study predate the infection). Cell type and time point are not known. Specimen: PBMCs or a T cell subset sorted from them (not recorded which). The gene calls are TRBV5-4 and TRBJ1-2, with D uncertain. CDR3: CASSLDYPGGYTF. CDR3 sequence (DNA): TGTGCCAGCAGCTTGGACTACCCGGGAGGCTACACCTTC.